What follows describes a single T cell receptor (beta chain). The count of this clone is one. This clone's antigen is unknown. Per-base qualities were not stored, and no clone one base away is much larger. The sample belongs to a study of T cell responses to AZD1222 COVID-19 vaccine (TCRdb year 2021). In the study overall: TCR sequencing was performed for 230 to 250 trial participants, of whom roughly 200 were given two doses of AZD1222 and roughly 25 were given two doses of MenACWY control vaccine. Trial participants were enrolled into age subgroups of 18-55, 56-69 and 70-plus years, which contained approximately 150, 28 and 58 TCR-sequenced participants, respectively. General conclusions and limits of the study: Vaccine-associated CD4 TCRs spanned the whole spike protein, with dominant responses in regions 160-218 and 743-854. Reportedly, almost half of the unique spike-specific TCRs recognized epitopes lying outside the regions that are mutated in the B.1.351 and B.1.1.7 variants. After two AZD1222 doses, spike-specific TCR breadth and depth were significantly higher than at day 0 and than in MenACWY recipients. Conclusions about previously exposed vaccinees are limited because only six or seven AZD1222 recipients were SARS-CoV-2 seropositive at baseline. The 56-69-year group was small, and its depth increase did not reach significance, likely because of low power. Most participants were white British and females outnumbered males, and the authors suggested that clonal diversity may have been underestimated. Because no day 14 peak-response samples were available, the repertoires could be characterized only after the peak T cell response.

The CDR3 regions of human TCRbeta chains were analyzed by immunosequencing. On the study's bioinformatics: TCRs in the repertoires were matched against a reference library of SARS-CoV-2-specific TCRs that had been generated with the MIRA antigen-specificity platform. Breadth meant the fraction of unique TCRs that were SARS-CoV-2-associated, whereas depth meant the fraction of total T cells that were SARS-CoV-2-associated. Each spike-specific TCR was assigned to its reactive spike region and to a CD4 or CD8 class using the MIRA data. Log10-transformed breadth and depth values were compared by one-way ANOVA with Sidak's multiple comparisons tests. What TCRdb holds here is the immuneACCESS table cut down to in-frame rearrangements. Part of the clones is not present; checked against another copy, under half of the missing clones reflect an unresolved V gene, and the others are unexplained. The DNA was the basis for D and trimming; V, J and clone size are from that table. In this sample the table shows under 100,000 clones, approximately 89% of which occur a single time. Of the sample, about 5.2% is held by the ten largest clones.

The time point label here, explained by the study, means: about 28 days (+/-7) after the second vaccine dose. Because spike-specific TCR depth and breadth did not differ between the two schedules, AZD1222 recipients who got a second dose at roughly 4 weeks were pooled with those who got a second dose at roughly 12 weeks. Vaccinee samples came from UK trials COV001 and COV002, including a single-blind randomized controlled phase 2/3 trial of AZD1222 (ChAdOx1 nCoV-19) in healthy adults. For TCRbeta chain sequencing, PBMC samples from trial participants were taken at day 0 and at day 28 after the second dose. Per the germline V gene, SGHRS is the CDR1 and YFSETQ is the CDR2. The CDR3 contains 13 residues, cysteine and phenylalanine counted. CDR3 DNA is the only sequence kept; it has 39 bases, read in frame from the first base. Compared with germline, V lacks 3 bases and J lacks 5 bases; bases without a gene match: 1.

The chain uses TRBV5-1 and TRBJ2-3, with 9 bases aligning to TRBD1. The receptor was derived from an adult who received the AZD1222 COVID-19 vaccine. The material was peripheral blood, obtained 28 days after the second AZD1222 dose. Here is the DNA: TGCGCCAGCAGCTCGACAGGGGGAGATACGCAGTATTTT. Its translation reads: CASSSTGGDTQYF. Beyond the CDR3, the reference TRBV5-1 and TRBJ2-3 genes provide the residues; the full variable domain reads: KAGVTQTPRYLIKTRGQQVTLSCSPISGHRSVSWYQQTPGQGLQFLFEYFSETQRNKGNFPGRFSGRQFSNSRSEMNVSTLELGDSALYLCASSSTGGDTQYFGPGTRLTVL.